These 26 T cell receptor beta chains were sequenced from one sample in a study of T cells in women clearing cervical HPV infection. Profiled with immunoSEQ multiplex PCR; TCRdb holds only in-frame clones, not every one. The sample totals under 45,000 clones. The sequenced sample consisted of blood buffy coat. The receptors were gathered from a woman aged 18 to 75 with a cervical HPV16 infection that either progressed to CIN3+ or cleared (not recorded which).

Worth noting for this clone: Read coverage stops 3 residues before the CDR3 terminus; the germline J gene supplies the remainder. This sequence joins TRBV6-1 and TRBJ1-1, with D tentatively TRBD1 (5 bases). The CDR3 has 12 residues. Germline values: CDR1 MNHNS, CDR2 SASEGT. V was trimmed by 2 bases and J by 4 bases, leaving 5 bases between them. CDR3 DNA, as far as it was read: TGTGCCAGCAGTGAAAGGGGCACTGAA. It encodes CASSERGTE. The whole CDR3 protein reads CASSERGTEAFF.

In the case of this clone: The CDR3 end lies 3 residues beyond the end of the read and is filled in from the germline J gene. The chain is built from TRBV7-2 and TRBJ1-4; no clear D gene. Trimming shortened V by 3 bases and J by 7 bases, and 9 bases separated the two germline ends. The CDR3 consists of 13 residues. CDR1 is SGHTA and CDR2 is FQGNSA in the germline V gene. CDR3 sequence reads: CASSFSAGEKLFF. The sequenced CDR3 bases are TGTGCCAGCAGCTTCTCGGCGGGTGAAAAA.

With regard to this clone: The read is 3 residues too short to cover the CDR3 end, so that end is filled in from the germline J gene. The V and J genes are TRBV18 and TRBJ2-7, with 9 bases aligning to TRBD2. Germline assignment: CDR1 KGHSH and CDR2 LQKENI. This CDR3 spans 15 amino acids. Trimming at V came to 3 bases and at J to 5 bases, leaving 8 bases not matched to a gene. CDR3 amino acids: CASSPPGTSTDEQYF. CDR3 DNA (partial): TGTGCCAGCTCACCCCCCGGGACTAGCACCGACGAG.

The chain's CDR3 is CASSPRDRGQNSPLHF. Partial CDR3 DNA: TGTGCCAGTAGTCCACGGGACAGGGGGCAAAATTCACCC. This chain connects TRBV19 to TRBJ1-6; 12 nucleotides align to TRBD1. The CDR3 goes on 3 residues after the read ends, and that part is filled in from the germline J gene. V shed 5 bases, J shed 7 bases, and the junction held 6 bases outside the gene matches. CDR1 LNHDA and CDR2 SQIVND come from the germline V gene (reference sequence). The CDR3 is made up of 16 amino acids.

In the case of this clone: Sequencing ends 3 residues short of the CDR3 end; the germline J gene provides the rest. V usage is TRBV5-1 and J usage is TRBJ2-2; D may be TRBD2 (7 bases). Trimming left V 1 base short and J 1 base short, with 14 bases between. This CDR3 is built from 17 residues. Germline CDR1 reads SGHRS; CDR2 reads YFSETQ. The sequenced CDR3 bases are TGCGCCAGCAGCTTGAACGGCGGGGGCCTGAACACCGGGGAG. Encoded protein: CASSLNGGGLNTGE. The CDR3 reads in full as CASSLNGGGLNTGELFF.

Concerning this clone: An end of the junction does not agree with germline; a read error may underlie this. The observed sequence ends 3 residues before the CDR3 terminus, with the missing tail filled in from the germline J gene. The chain is built from TRBV29-1 and TRBJ1-3; D is uncertain. The CDR3 is 12 residues long. Germline CDR1 reads SQVTM; CDR2 reads ANQGSEA. The CDR3: CSVRQTGNTIYF. The DNA read from the CDR3 is TGCAGCGTTCGGCAGACTGGAAACACT.

With respect to this clone: Sequencing ends 3 residues short of the CDR3 end; the germline J gene provides the rest. The J gene is TRBJ1-2, the V gene TRBV5-1, with 7 bases lining up with TRBD1. Germline CDR1 is SGHRS and CDR2 is YFSETQ. The CDR3 has 14 residues. J gave up 4 bases and V 8 bases, and 11 bases lay outside the gene matches. CDR3: CARRQGSPVYGYTF. The CDR3 bases that were read are TGCGCCAGACGACAGGGCTCTCCCGTCTATGGC.

Note on this clone: At one boundary the junction diverges from the germline segment, which might be a read error. Sequencing ends 3 residues short of the CDR3 end; the germline J gene provides the rest. The J gene is TRBJ1-5, the V gene TRBV18; D perhaps matches TRBD1 (5 bases). This CDR3 comprises 14 residues. Per germline, CDR1 KGHSH and CDR2 LQKENI. CDR3 in amino acids: CTSSTDSGNQPQHF. The CDR3 DNA, read in part, is TGTACCAGCTCCACAGACAGTGGAAATCAGCCC.

A note on this clone: Read data end 3 residues before the CDR3 end; the end is taken from the germline J gene. This rearrangement joins TRBV6-1 to TRBJ1-2; D call uncertain. CDR3 size: 14 residues. V was pared by 3 bases and J by 2 bases, with 10 bases between. Germline CDR1 reads MNHNS; CDR2 reads SASEGT. The DNA read from the CDR3 is TGTGCCAGCAGTGACCCCCCACAGAACTATGGC. Its translation: CASSDPPQNYG. The whole CDR3 reads CASSDPPQNYGYTF.

Comment on this clone: Read data end 3 residues before the CDR3 end; the end is taken from the germline J gene. This sequence joins TRBV30 and TRBJ2-4; 8 positions agree with TRBD1. The CDR3 length is 12 residues. Germline CDR1 GTSNPN, CDR2 SVGIG (reference sequence). Partial CDR3 DNA: TGTGCCTGGGCCCCGACAGGGGTAAAT. This codes for CAWAPTGVN. The whole CDR3 protein reads CAWAPTGVNQYF.

Concerning this clone itself: The CDR3 extends 3 residues past the end of the read, so its final part is completed from the germline J gene. V gene TRBV3-1 (or the pseudogene TRBV3-2) combines with J gene TRBJ2-5, with D possibly being TRBD2 (6 bases). The CDR3 sequence is 14 residues long. Trimming pared 2 bases from V and 1 base from J, leaving 8 bases between. Germline V gene data show CDR1 as LGHDT and CDR2 as YNNKEL (reference sequence). The CDR3 bases that were read are TGTGCCAGCAGCCAACCGGGACTCCAAGAGACC. This encodes CASSQPGLQET. The CDR3, in full, reads CASSQPGLQETQYF.

Note on this clone: The junction departs from germline at one end; a sequencing error may be responsible. Coverage ceases 3 residues before the CDR3 finishes, and the germline J gene fills in the end. The V gene is TRBV7-3, the J gene TRBJ2-3, with 9 positions matching TRBD1. The CDR3 is 14 residues long. In germline, CDR1 is SGHTA, CDR2 FQGTGA. The sequenced part of the CDR3 DNA is TGTGCCAGCAGCAAGGACAGGGGAACAGAGACG. Translating it yields CASSKDRGTET. The entire CDR3 reads CASSKDRGTETQYF.

About this clone: The DNA ends 3 residues before the CDR3 does, and the rest of the CDR3 is filled in from the germline J gene. V and J are TRBV4-1 and TRBJ2-7; TRBD2 is a possible D gene (6 bases). The CDR3 is 16 amino acids. Germline assignment: CDR1 MGHRA and CDR2 YSYEKL. With 2 bases removed from V and 1 base from J, the gap between germline ends came to 15 bases. This CDR3 reads CASSQPQSSGSYEQYF. The sequenced part of the CDR3 DNA is TGCGCCAGCAGCCAACCCCAGAGTAGCGGATCCTACGAG.

Of note for this clone: The observed sequence ends 3 residues before the CDR3 terminus, with the missing tail filled in from the germline J gene. The chain recombines TRBV7-2 with TRBJ2-3, with 9 nucleotides matching TRBD2. The CDR3 covers 14 residues. Looked up from germline, CDR1 is SGHTA and CDR2 is FQGNSA. CDR3 DNA, as far as it was read: TGTGCCAGCAGCTTACGGCGGGAGGGCCACACG. Encoded protein: CASSLRREGHT. In full, the CDR3 reads CASSLRREGHTQYF.

Turning to this clone: The CDR3 end is not reached by the read, which stops 3 residues before it; the germline J gene fills it in. The chain couples TRBV2 to TRBJ2-6; tentatively, D is TRBD2 (7 bases). Germline V lookup: CDR1 SNHLY, CDR2 FYNNEI. V shed 6 bases and J shed 2 bases, with 20 bases lying between them. The CDR3 has 18 residues. CDR3 sequence reads: CASSPFGGGTTGANVLTF. The sequenced part of the CDR3 DNA is TGTGCCAGCAGCCCCTTTGGGGGAGGGACAACTGGGGCCAACGTC.

A word on this clone: The read ends 3 residues early relative to the CDR3; the germline J gene fills the gap. The genes are TRBV28 and TRBJ1-2; no definite D call. The CDR3 has 14 amino acids. In germline, CDR1 is MDHEN, CDR2 SYDVKM. CDR3 DNA, as far as it was read: TGTGCCAGCACCTCGACCGAGCGATTATGGGGC. Amino acids: CASTSTERLWG. The entire CDR3 protein reads CASTSTERLWGYTF.

With respect to this clone: Sequencing ends 3 residues short of the CDR3 end; the germline J gene provides the rest. This chain connects TRBV19 to TRBJ2-3; D unclear. Germline V gives CDR1 LNHDA, CDR2 SQIVND (reference sequence). The length of the CDR3 is 15 residues. The CDR3 reads CASSVAPEYQETQYF. The CDR3 DNA, read in part, is TGTGCCAGTAGTGTCGCCCCAGAGTACCAAGAGACG.

Points on this clone: The CDR3 extends 3 residues past the end of the read, so its final part is completed from the germline J gene. The chain recombines TRBV5-1 with TRBJ1-2, with D unclear. The germline V and J ends were trimmed by 3 bases and 6 bases, with 15 bases remaining between them. Germline V CDR1 and CDR2: SGHRS, YFSETQ. The CDR3 is made up of 14 amino acids. The DNA read from the CDR3 is TGCGCCAGCAGCTCCGAGAGACATCGAAATGGC. Translation gives CASSSERHRNG. The whole CDR3 is CASSSERHRNGYTF.

As for this clone: The sequence runs out 3 residues before the end of the CDR3; the remainder is reconstructed from the germline J gene. The gene calls are TRBV4-2 and TRBJ2-7; possibly TRBD1 or TRBD2 for D (5 bases each). The CDR3 runs to 16 residues. Looked up from germline, CDR1 is LGHNA and CDR2 is YNFKEQ. V lost 0 bases and J 0 bases, leaving 12 bases between the germline ends. CDR3 sequence reads: CASSQEGSQGSYEQYF. CDR3 DNA, as far as it was read: TGTGCCAGCAGCCAAGAGGGGAGTCAGGGCTCCTACGAG.

Points on this clone: Read sequence stops 3 residues before the CDR3 end, and the germline J gene provides the missing end. The chain recombines TRBV7-3 with TRBJ2-1; 10 bases match TRBD2. Germline CDR1 reads SGHTA; CDR2 reads FQGTGA. The CDR3 totals 15 residues. After removal of 5 bases from V and 6 bases from J, the junction contained 7 bases not matched to a gene. CDR3: CASSPLGLASNEQFF. CDR3 DNA (partial): TGTGCCAGCAGCCCACTGGGACTAGCGAGCAATGAG.

Comment on this clone: The read ends 3 residues shy of where the CDR3 ends; the end is completed using the germline J gene. This rearrangement joins TRBV7-2 to TRBJ1-5, with D unresolved. This CDR3 spans 13 amino acids. Germline values: CDR1 SGHTA, CDR2 FQGNSA. V was clipped by 3 bases and J by 6 bases, with 9 bases between them. CDR3 DNA, as far as it was read: TGTGCCAGCAGCTTCGGCGGGCTTCAGCCC. Translation gives CASSFGGLQP. The complete CDR3 protein is CASSFGGLQPQHF.

Concerning this clone: The read terminates 3 residues ahead of where the CDR3 ends, so the germline J gene completes it. This chain connects TRBV19 to TRBJ2-7, with TRBD2 matching over 8 bases. The germline gives CDR1 LNHDA, CDR2 SQIVND (reference sequence). This CDR3 comprises 15 residues. With 8 bases clipped from V and 0 bases from J, the junction kept 9 bases outside the gene matches. The sequenced CDR3 bases are TGTGCCAGTTCGAGGGAGCGGGGGCGCTCCTACGAG. Amino acids: CASSRERGRSYE. The entire CDR3 protein reads CASSRERGRSYEQYF.

About this clone: Coverage ceases 3 residues before the CDR3 finishes, and the germline J gene fills in the end. V gene TRBV19 combines with J gene TRBJ2-5; 8 bases are a match to TRBD2. The V gene's germline CDR1 is LNHDA and CDR2 SQIVND (reference sequence). This CDR3 is 15 amino acids long. Trimming at V came to 3 bases and at J to 4 bases, leaving 7 bases not matched to a gene. The CDR3 DNA, read in part, is TGTGCCAGTAGTATCGGGGGGGGCAGGGGAGAGACC. This translates into CASSIGGGRGET. The complete CDR3 reads CASSIGGGRGETQYF.

As to this clone: The read ends 3 residues early relative to the CDR3; the germline J gene fills the gap. The sample has other DNA sequences that encode this CDR3 too. V gene TRBV19 combines with J gene TRBJ2-5; 7 bases map to TRBD2. CDR3 length equals 13 residues. Germline lookup yields CDR1 LNHDA and CDR2 SQIVND (reference sequence). After removal of 7 bases from V and 5 bases from J, the junction contained 7 bases not matched to a gene. The CDR3 here is CASTGGRGETQYF. The sequenced CDR3 bases are TGTGCCAGTACGGGTGGGCGGGGGGAGACC.

For this clone: The read falls 3 residues short of the CDR3 end, and the missing part is taken from the germline J gene. This chain links TRBV6-2 or TRBV6-3 with TRBJ2-2; unclear D gene. The CDR3 loop spans 14 amino acids. Trimming pared 7 bases from V and 6 bases from J, leaving 15 bases between. The germline V gene has CDR1 MNHEY and CDR2 SVGEGT. The CDR3 DNA, read in part, is TGTGCCAGCAAAGGGCCGACACCCGCCGGGGAG. Protein: CASKGPTPAGE. The full CDR3 reads CASKGPTPAGELFF.

A word on this clone: The read falls 3 residues short of the CDR3 end, and the missing part is taken from the germline J gene. The chain employs TRBV7-9 and TRBJ1-4, with D maybe TRBD1 (5 bases). This CDR3 is 14 amino acids long. Germline-derived CDR1 and CDR2 are SEHNR and FQNEAQ (reference sequence). V shed 5 bases and J shed 4 bases, with 11 bases lying between them. CDR3 DNA (partial): TGTGCCAGCAGCCCGGGGGGGTTTAATGAAAAA. Its protein product is CASSPGGFNEK. The CDR3 in full is CASSPGGFNEKLFF.